This TCR beta chain stems from a study of shared clonotypes between healthy human individuals. The V and J ends lost 6 bases and 5 bases, in that order; junction bases with no gene match: 7. The germline V gene encodes CDR1 MNHEY and CDR2 SVGAGI. This CDR3 comprises 15 residues. Naive CD8 cells, CD45RO-negative and positively selected for CCR7, excluded terminally differentiated effector memory CD45RA+ cells. Generated by immunoSEQ multiplex PCR, the TCRdb table keeps only in-frame clones and is missing some. Of about 2 million clones listed, 85% to 95% are singletons. The chain combines TRBV6-5 with TRBJ2-1, with TRBD2 matching over 10 bases. Input material: naive CD8+ T cells sorted from blood. This TCR was recovered from a man between 18 and 29 years old in good health. The DNA for the CDR3 is TGTGCCAGCAGCACCGGGACTAGCGCTAACAATGAGCAGTTCTTC. Amino acid sequence: CASSTGTSANNEQFF.